The rows below give T cell receptor beta chains drawn from one sample of a study of post-analysis software for immune sequencing data. MiXCR was run by TCRdb on the PCR reads, yielding one entry per CDR3 protein. The top ten clones hold around 10% of a sample with some 450,000 distinct CDR3 sequences, less than 45% of them seen once. Material for sequencing was blood. The receptors here all came from a girl aged 5-17 years with multiple sclerosis. CDR3s include the opening cysteine and the closing phenylalanine or tryptophan. Fields, in order: D gene, J gene, V gene, clone size, CDR3 length, CDR3 DNA, CDR3 protein. A D gene is named only where the DNA matches it firmly. Clone size, where shown, is once, few, many, or a class for clones that have expanded.

.	TRBJ2-7	TRBV5-5	.	14	TGTGCCAGCAGCTTGTTGGTCGGCCCCTACGAGCAGTACTTC	CASSLLVGPYEQYF
TRBD2	TRBJ2-1	TRBV3-1	.	16	TGTGCCAGCAGCCAACCGGGACTAGCGGTCTTGGATGAGCAGTTCTTC	CASSQPGLAVLDEQFF
.	TRBJ2-3	TRBV25-1	.	14	TGTGCCAGCAGTCGGACAGCGTACACAGATACGCAGTATTTT	CASSRTAYTDTQYF
TRBD1	TRBJ2-1	TRBV7-9	.	16	TGTGCCAGCAGCATCCTAAACAGGGGGCGACAAGAGACCCAGTTCTTC	CASSILNRGRQETQFF
.	TRBJ2-3	TRBV29-1	.	13	TGCAGCGTTGTCCCGGGACTCCCAGATACGCAGTATTTT	CSVVPGLPDTQYF
TRBD1	TRBJ1-1	TRBV7-3	.	16	TGTGCCAGCAGCTCAAAGGGGGACAGGTTGAACACTGAAGCTTTCTTT	CASSSKGDRLNTEAFF
.	TRBJ2-1	TRBV28	.	10	TGTGCCAGCAGTAGGGTTGAGCAGTTCTTC	CASSRVEQFF
.	TRBJ1-1	TRBV20-1	.	14	TGCAGTGCTAGAGAACCTTCGGCAAAGTTACTAGCTTTCTTT	CSAREPSAKLLAFF
TRBD2	TRBJ2-1	TRBV7-2	once	16	TGTGCCAGCAGCTCCGCCGGACTAGTGAACTACAATGAGCAGTTCTTC	CASSSAGLVNYNEQFF
.	TRBJ2-1	TRBV6-2/TRBV6-3	few	15	TGTGCCAGCAGTTACACAGGGCCTCCCTACAATGAGCAGTTCTTC	CASSYTGPPYNEQFF
TRBD1	TRBJ2-2	TRBV7-9	.	16	TGTGCCAGCAGCTCTAGAGGACAGGGGAGGACCGGGGAGCTGTTTTTT	CASSSRGQGRTGELFF
TRBD1	TRBJ2-1	TRBV29-1	few	11	TGCAGCCTACAGGGGCGACATGAGCAGTTCTTC	CSLQGRHEQFF
TRBD1	TRBJ1-2	TRBV9	.	18	TGTGCCAGCAGCCCCAAGGGGACAGGGAATCTCTACGGCTATGGCTACACCTTC	CASSPKGTGNLYGYGYTF
TRBD2	TRBJ2-1	TRBV30	.	13	TGTGCCTGGAGTACTAGCGGGAGCCGGGAGCAGTTCTTC	CAWSTSGSREQFF
.	TRBJ2-7	TRBV29-1	.	13	TGCAGCGTTGGTAGGGACACCTCCTACGAGCAGTACTTC	CSVGRDTSYEQYF
TRBD1	TRBJ1-6	TRBV7-2	.	15	TGTGCCAGCAGCCCCGGACAGGGTCTATATTCACCCCTCCACTTT	CASSPGQGLYSPLHF
.	TRBJ1-1	TRBV5-1	.	14	TGCGCCAGCAGCTGGGGCCGATCGAACACTGAAGCTTTCTTT	CASSWGRSNTEAFF
TRBD1	TRBJ1-2	TRBV28	.	16	TGTGCCAGCAGTTTAGCCGGGACAGGGGGAATTTATGGCTACACCTTC	CASSLAGTGGIYGYTF
.	TRBJ2-3	TRBV5-1	few	15	TGCGCCAGCAGCTTGGCGGTCGATTACACAGATACGCAGTATTTT	CASSLAVDYTDTQYF
TRBD1	TRBJ2-7	TRBV20-1	.	13	TGCAGTGCTAGAATAACAGGGGCCTACGAGCAGTACTTC	CSARITGAYEQYF
TRBD1	TRBJ1-4	TRBV5-1	few	14	TGCGCCAGCAGCCCGGACAGGGTAGATGAAAAACTGTTTTTT	CASSPDRVDEKLFF
.	TRBJ2-5	TRBV29-1	many	11	TGCAGCGCCGGGACTCAAGAGACCCAGTACTTC	CSAGTQETQYF
TRBD1	TRBJ2-7	TRBV20-1	.	14	TGCAGTGCACAAGGACAGGGGGGGACCTACGAGCAGTACTTC	CSAQGQGGTYEQYF
.	TRBJ1-2	TRBV15	few	12	TGTGCCACCAGCAGAAACTTCGATGGCTACACCTTC	CATSRNFDGYTF
.	TRBJ2-7	TRBV9	.	16	TGTGCCAGCAGCGTAGGTATACAGGATAGCTCCTACGAGCAGTACTTC	CASSVGIQDSSYEQYF
TRBD2	TRBJ2-5	TRBV7-2	once	17	TGTGCCAGCAGACAAAAGAGGACTAGCGGGAACTCAGAGACCCAGTACTTC	CASRQKRTSGNSETQYF
.	TRBJ2-6	TRBV20-1	.	15	TGCAGTGCTAGTAGGGGGGGCTCTGGGGCCAACGTCCTGACTTTC	CSASRGGSGANVLTF
TRBD1	TRBJ2-5	TRBV6-5	.	12	TGTGCCAGCAGTGCGACAGGGGGGACCCAGTACTTC	CASSATGGTQYF
.	TRBJ1-2	TRBV6-6	few	15	TGTGCCAGCAGTTACTTACACAGGGAATACTATGGCTACACCTTC	CASSYLHREYYGYTF
TRBD1	TRBJ2-7	TRBV7-6	few	16	TGTGCCAGCAGCCTTCCCGGGGACAGGGGGTCCTACGAGCAGTACTTC	CASSLPGDRGSYEQYF
TRBD2	TRBJ2-2	TRBV20-1	.	15	TGCAGTGCTAGAGAGGGCGGGAGTGACACCGGGGAGCTGTTTTTT	CSAREGGSDTGELFF
TRBD2	TRBJ2-7	TRBV7-2	.	15	TGTGCCAGCAGCCTAAGTCCGGGACTAGCGTTCGAGCAGTACTTC	CASSLSPGLAFEQYF
.	TRBJ2-7	TRBV20-1	.	13	TGCAGTGCTACCGAGATAGTAGCCTACGAGCAGTACTTC	CSATEIVAYEQYF
TRBD2	TRBJ2-5	TRBV7-2	few	18	TGTGCCAGCAGCTTAGCGTCCCCTCTAGCGGGCGAAGGGAAGACCCAGTACTTC	CASSLASPLAGEGKTQYF
.	TRBJ1-2	TRBV5-1	few	13	TGCGCCAGCTCAACGTCAGCGGGCGGGGGCTACACCTTC	CASSTSAGGGYTF
.	TRBJ2-7	TRBV7-9	few	14	TGTGCCAGCAGCTACCCCGTAGGCAGATACGAGCAGTACTTC	CASSYPVGRYEQYF
TRBD1	TRBJ2-3	TRBV7-3	.	16	TGTGCCAGCAGCCCTCGAACAGGGGTCCGAGCAGATACGCAGTATTTT	CASSPRTGVRADTQYF
.	TRBJ1-2	TRBV9	.	13	TGTGCCAGCAGGGCAGCCGATAACTATGGCTACACCTTC	CASRAADNYGYTF
.	TRBJ2-2	TRBV5-1	.	14	TGCGCCAGCAGCTTCGAGGAAAACACCAGGGAGCTGTTTTTT	CASSFEENTRELFF
TRBD2	TRBJ2-5	TRBV12-3/TRBV12-4	few	13	TGTGCCACGGGCGGGAGTAGGTTCGAGACCCAGTACTTC	CATGGSRFETQYF
.	TRBJ1-5	TRBV12-3/TRBV12-4	.	14	TGTGCCAGCAGTCTTCAAGGGGGGAGCCAGCCCCAGCATTTT	CASSLQGGSQPQHF
.	TRBJ2-7	TRBV28	.	14	TGTGCCAGCACCAAACCTGCCTGGACCTACGAGCAGTACTTC	CASTKPAWTYEQYF
.	TRBJ1-3	TRBV28	.	16	TGTGCCAGCAGTTCCCATGGGGCCTCCGATGGAAACACCATATATTTT	CASSSHGASDGNTIYF
TRBD2	TRBJ2-1	TRBV6-5	.	15	TGTGCCAGCAGTCCTAGCGGGAGTGGGGCCAATGAGCAGTTCTTC	CASSPSGSGANEQFF
.	TRBJ2-7	TRBV15	.	14	TGTGCCACCAGCAGCGGACGGGTGAAGAACGAGCAGTACTTC	CATSSGRVKNEQYF
.	TRBJ2-7	TRBV29-1	.	13	TGCAGCGTTGAACTACCCGGAGGAATCGAGCAGTACTTC	CSVELPGGIEQYF
.	TRBJ1-1	TRBV3-1	few	13	TGTGCCAGCAGCCAAGACGGGGCACCGGAAGCTTTCTTT	CASSQDGAPEAFF
.	TRBJ1-1	TRBV6-5	.	15	TGTGCCAGCAGTTACCAGCCAGCTTTGAACACTGAAGCTTTCTTT	CASSYQPALNTEAFF
.	TRBJ2-1	TRBV29-1	.	14	TGCAGCGCGAAAGGGAGGATCTCCTACAATGAGCAGTTCTTC	CSAKGRISYNEQFF
TRBD1	TRBJ2-7	TRBV7-3	.	14	TGTGCCAGCAGCCCCGGGGACAGGTCGGGCGAGCAGTACTTC	CASSPGDRSGEQYF